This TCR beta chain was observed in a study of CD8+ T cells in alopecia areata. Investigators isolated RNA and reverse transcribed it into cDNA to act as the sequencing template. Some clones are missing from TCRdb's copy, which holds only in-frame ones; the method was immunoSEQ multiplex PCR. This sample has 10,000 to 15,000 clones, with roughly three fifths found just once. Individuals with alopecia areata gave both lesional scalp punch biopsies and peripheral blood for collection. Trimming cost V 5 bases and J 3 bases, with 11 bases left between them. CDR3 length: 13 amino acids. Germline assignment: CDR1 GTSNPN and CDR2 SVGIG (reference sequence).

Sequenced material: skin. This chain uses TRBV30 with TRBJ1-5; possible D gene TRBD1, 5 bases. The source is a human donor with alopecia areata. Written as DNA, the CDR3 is TGTGCCTGGTCAAGGGGAGACAATCAGCCCCAGCATTTT. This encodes CAWSRGDNQPQHF.